One sample yielded the 27 T cell receptor beta chains listed below, sequenced in a study of blood T cell repertoires in COVID-19. Using immunoSEQ multiplex PCR, the repertoire was profiled, and TCRdb retains in-frame clones only, with some absent. The sample has approximately 240,000 clones, around 80% seen once; the top ten hold about 4%. The sample was peripheral blood. Receptors were obtained from a woman between 40 and 55 years old with active or convalescent COVID-19.

The chain uses TRBV10-3 and TRBJ2-3; 8 bases map to TRBD2. With 6 bases clipped from V and 0 bases from J, the junction kept 5 bases outside the gene matches. Germline V gene sequence: CDR1 ENHRY, CDR2 SYGVKD. CDR3 length: 15 residues. CDR3 protein: CAISGLAASTDTQYF. CDR3 coding DNA: TGTGCCATCAGCGGACTAGCAGCTAGCACAGATACGCAGTATTTT.

The rearrangement joins TRBV4-2 to TRBJ1-2; D uncertain. Germline-derived CDR1 and CDR2 are LGHNA and YNFKEQ. Trimming pared 4 bases from V and 3 bases from J, leaving 9 bases between. The CDR3 runs to 13 residues. The CDR3 reads CASSPSGYYGYTF. The CDR3 nucleotides read TGTGCCAGCAGCCCATCAGGCTACTATGGCTACACCTTC.

V and J are TRBV3-1 (or the pseudogene TRBV3-2) and TRBJ1-6; possibly TRBD1 for D (6 bases). The CDR3 runs 16 residues. Germline lookup yields CDR1 LGHDT and CDR2 YNNKEL (reference sequence). Between the trimmed V and J ends, which lost 8 bases and 0 bases, there was a span of 14 bases. CDR3 sequence (DNA): TGTGCCAGCTCTATAGACAGGAGCTCCTATAATTCACCCCTCCACTTT. Amino acid sequence: CASSIDRSSYNSPLHF.

This CDR3 is CASSPDGTGGSYGYTF. CDR3 DNA sequence: TGTGCCAGCAGCCCTGATGGGACAGGCGGGTCCTATGGCTACACCTTC. The rearrangement uses TRBV9 and TRBJ1-2; TRBD1 matches 8 bases. V was clipped by 4 bases and J by 4 bases; unmatched bases: 12. The CDR3 runs 16 residues. The germline V gene encodes CDR1 SGDLS and CDR2 YYNGEE.

J is TRBJ2-2 and V is TRBV6-4; the D gene is possibly TRBD1 (5 bases). The ends were cut back, 6 bases at V and 1 base at J, with 12 bases in the middle. CDR1 and CDR2 from the germline V gene are MRHNA and SNTAGT. The CDR3 is 15 amino acids. The CDR3 sequence: CASRDTTLNTGELFF. The CDR3 DNA reads as TGTGCCAGCAGGGACACTACCCTGAACACCGGGGAGCTGTTTTTT.

The chain couples TRBV10-3 to TRBJ2-2; tentatively, D is TRBD1 (6 bases). The CDR3 covers 14 residues. Germline CDR1 reads ENHRY; CDR2 reads SYGVKD. Trimming stripped 4 bases from V and 4 bases from J, with 10 bases between. CDR3 in DNA: TGTGCCATCAGTGGGGGGCGCCTCACCGGGGAGCTGTTTTTT. Amino acids: CAISGGRLTGELFF.

The rearrangement joins TRBV5-4 to TRBJ1-2; the D gene is possibly TRBD1 (6 bases). V was trimmed by 4 bases and J by 6 bases, leaving 13 bases between them. Germline CDR1 reads SGHNT; CDR2 reads YYREEE (reference sequence). There are 13 residues in the CDR3. This CDR3 is CASSAQGWNGYTF. CDR3 nucleotides: TGTGCCAGCAGCGCACAGGGATGGAATGGCTACACCTTC. Using reference TRBV5-4 and TRBJ1-2 for the parts outside the CDR3, the full variable domain is ETGVTQSPTHLIKTRGQQVTLRCSSQSGHNTVSWYQQALGQGPQFIFQYYREEENGRGNFPPRFSGLQFPNYSSELNVNALELDDSALYLCASSAQGWNGYTFGSGTRLTVV.

This clone was seen only once. The genes are TRBV6-5 and TRBJ1-1; no reliable D call. Per germline, CDR1 MNHEY and CDR2 SVGAGI. Trimming left V 2 bases short and J 0 bases short, with 7 bases between. The CDR3 is 14 residues long. The CDR3 sequence is CASSYGGLNTEAFF. CDR3 nucleotides: TGTGCCAGCAGTTACGGAGGTTTGAACACTGAAGCTTTCTTT.

The V gene is TRBV7-9, the J gene TRBJ1-4; 9 positions match TRBD1. CDR3 length: 16 residues. The J segment lost 3 bases and the V segment lost 0 bases, leaving 2 bases of the junction unmatched. In germline, CDR1 is SEHNR, CDR2 FQNEAQ (reference sequence). The DNA of the CDR3 is TGTGCCAGCAGCTTAGCCAGGACAGGGGCTAATGAAAAACTGTTTTTT. The encoded protein is CASSLARTGANEKLFF. The whole variable domain, filled in from reference TRBV7-9 and TRBJ1-4, reads DTGVSQNPRHKITKRGQNVTFRCDPISEHNRLYWYRQTLGQGPEFLTYFQNEAQLEKSRLLSDRFSAERPKGSFSTLEIQRTEQGDSAMYLCASSLARTGANEKLFFGSGTQLSVL.

This clone was seen ten or more times. The chain links TRBV30 to TRBJ2-5, with D possibly matching TRBD2 (6 bases). Trimming shortened V by 3 bases and J by 5 bases, and 19 bases separated the two germline ends. The CDR3 is 15 residues long. The germline V gene encodes CDR1 GTSNPN and CDR2 SVGIG (reference sequence). The CDR3 DNA reads TGTGCCTGGAGCCGGGGGACGCCGAGTGGGGAGACCCAGTACTTC. Residues: CAWSRGTPSGETQYF.

The chain couples TRBV5-1 to TRBJ1-1, with 8 bases that match TRBD1. This CDR3 has 14 residues. V trimming: 4 bases; J trimming: 5 bases; junction bases outside the gene matches: 7. Germline V gene sequence: CDR1 SGHRS, CDR2 YFSETQ. This CDR3 is CASSPTGEGTEAFF. The CDR3 DNA is TGCGCCAGCAGCCCGACAGGGGAGGGGACTGAAGCTTTCTTT.

This chain joins TRBV19 and TRBJ2-2, with D possibly matching TRBD2 (6 bases). From germline, CDR1 is LNHDA and CDR2 SQIVND (reference sequence). The CDR3 spans 16 residues. V lost 3 bases to trimming and J lost 0 bases, with 11 bases between them. CDR3 in amino acids: CASSIGGLSNTGELFF. The CDR3 bases are TGTGCCAGTAGTATCGGGGGACTTTCGAACACCGGGGAGCTGTTTTTT.

The CDR3 DNA reads TGTGCCAGTAGTATTTTCGGCAGGGGGCCTAATCAGCCCCAGCATTTT. Encoded protein: CASSIFGRGPNQPQHF. The chain combines TRBV19 with TRBJ1-5; 8 bases match TRBD1. After removal of 3 bases from V and 4 bases from J, the junction contained 8 bases not matched to a gene. This CDR3 region has 16 residues. CDR1 is LNHDA and CDR2 is SQIVND in the germline V gene (reference sequence).

This rearrangement joins TRBV5-1 to TRBJ1-4, with 9 bases fitting TRBD1. The germline gives CDR1 SGHRS, CDR2 YFSETQ. Trimming at V came to 5 bases and at J to 5 bases, leaving 7 bases not matched to a gene. The CDR3 is made up of 15 amino acids. CDR3 loop: CASSTTGTGNEKLFF. CDR3 sequence (DNA): TGCGCCAGCAGTACCACCGGGACAGGGAATGAAAAACTGTTTTTT.

The chain uses TRBV15 and TRBJ1-1; weak D call: TRBD1 (6 bases). This CDR3 comprises 15 residues. The V gene's germline CDR1 is LNHNV and CDR2 YYDKDF (reference sequence). Trimming cost V 4 bases and J 3 bases, with 15 bases left between them. The CDR3 loop reads CATSTTSRGYTEAFF. The CDR3 nucleotides read TGTGCCACCAGCACTACCTCTAGGGGGTACACTGAAGCTTTCTTT.

The V gene is TRBV27, the J gene TRBJ1-2, with 7 bases identical to TRBD1. V shed 10 bases and J 8 bases; nucleotides not matched to a gene: 13. The CDR3 runs to 13 residues. Looked up from germline, CDR1 is MNHEY and CDR2 is SMNVEV (reference sequence). The CDR3 reads CATKGTARTGYTF. DNA of the CDR3: TGTGCCACCAAAGGGACAGCTAGAACGGGCTACACCTTC.

The rearrangement links TRBV29-1 to TRBJ2-5; 8 bases agree with TRBD2. The V segment lost 4 bases and the J segment 5 bases; nucleotides outside the gene matches: 6. The CDR3 sequence is 13 residues long. Germline V lookup: CDR1 SQVTM, CDR2 ANQGSEA. This chain's CDR3 is CSVVTGGQETQYF. The CDR3 DNA reads as TGCAGCGTTGTAACGGGGGGGCAGGAGACCCAGTACTTC.

The rearrangement links TRBV4-1 to TRBJ1-2; a possible D gene is TRBD1 (6 bases). Germline values: CDR1 MGHRA, CDR2 YSYEKL. CDR3 length: 14 amino acids. V was cut by 1 base and J by 7 bases, with 13 bases left in between. CDR3 coding DNA: TGCGCCAGCAGCCAAGTACAGGGTCCTTTTGGCTACACCTTC. It translates to CASSQVQGPFGYTF.

The chain combines TRBV19 with TRBJ2-6; the D is unclear. The CDR3 loop spans 14 amino acids. The V end was cut by 7 bases, the J end by 0 bases, with 7 bases between. Germline loops: CDR1 LNHDA, CDR2 SQIVND (reference sequence). Written as DNA, the CDR3 is TGTGCCAGTACCCGTTCCTCTGGGGCCAACGTCCTGACTTTC. Translated: CASTRSSGANVLTF.

The chain couples TRBV11-2 to TRBJ2-1; D not certain. CDR3 length: 14 residues. V shed 0 bases and J shed 3 bases, with 6 bases lying between them. Germline-derived CDR1 and CDR2 are SGHAT and FQNNGV. The CDR3 here is CASSLDPSYNEQFF. Here the CDR3 DNA reads TGTGCCAGCAGCTTAGATCCTAGCTACAATGAGCAGTTCTTC.

This sequence joins TRBV7-9 and TRBJ1-4; possible D gene TRBD1, 5 bases. The germline gives CDR1 SEHNR, CDR2 FQNEAQ (reference sequence). There are 16 residues in the CDR3. Trimming took 1 base from V and 0 from J, leaving 9 bases between them. CDR3 nucleotide sequence: TGTGCCAGCAGCTTAGTGACAGACCCAACTAATGAAAAACTGTTTTTT. Protein product: CASSLVTDPTNEKLFF.

This clone was seen a handful of times. V gene TRBV5-6 combines with J gene TRBJ1-6; D gene ambiguous. V lost 5 bases and J 9 bases, leaving 9 bases between the germline ends. CDR1 and CDR2 from the germline V gene are SGHDT and YYEEEE. This CDR3 spans 12 amino acids. In DNA form, the CDR3 reads TGTGCCAGCAGAATCGGAGGTTCACCCCTCCACTTT. It yields the protein CASRIGGSPLHF.

This sequence joins TRBV5-1 and TRBJ2-5; possible D gene TRBD2, 5 bases. Germline V gives CDR1 SGHRS, CDR2 YFSETQ. The V gene lost 4 bases and the J gene lost 4 bases, with 14 bases spanning the gap. The CDR3 is made up of 14 amino acids. The CDR3 sequence is CASSPGSRGETQYF. For the CDR3, the DNA is TGCGCCAGCAGCCCGGGTTCCCGGGGAGAGACCCAGTACTTC.

CDR3 DNA sequence: TGCGCCAGCAGCGCTGGGACAGAGTCCTGGAACACTGAAGCTTTCTTT. Protein product: CASSAGTESWNTEAFF. This sequence joins TRBV5-1 and TRBJ1-1, with 7 bases aligning to TRBD1. The CDR3 totals 16 residues. V dropped 4 bases and J dropped 1; count of bases not matched to a gene: 10. Germline V gene sequence: CDR1 SGHRS, CDR2 YFSETQ.

The J gene is TRBJ2-1, the V gene TRBV5-4; 7 bases match TRBD1. The CDR3 runs to 13 residues. V shed 5 bases, J shed 6 bases, and the junction held 5 bases outside the gene matches. Germline V gene lookup returns CDR1 SGHNT and CDR2 YYREEE (reference sequence). The CDR3 DNA reads as TGTGCCAGCAGACGGGACAGTCTCAATGAGCAGTTCTTC. Protein: CASRRDSLNEQFF.

V gene TRBV3-1 (or the pseudogene TRBV3-2) combines with J gene TRBJ1-1; D remains ambiguous. The CDR3 consists of 14 residues. V gave up 6 bases and J gave up 6 bases, with 17 bases separating them. From germline, CDR1 is LGHDT and CDR2 YNNKEL (reference sequence). CDR3 amino acids: CASSPRGGLPEAFF. In DNA, the CDR3 is TGTGCCAGCAGTCCCCGGGGAGGGTTGCCTGAAGCTTTCTTT.

The rearrangement joins TRBV19 to TRBJ2-2; TRBD2 might be the D (6 bases). Trimming stripped 3 bases from V and 7 bases from J, with 12 bases between. There are 14 residues in the CDR3. Germline V gene sequence: CDR1 LNHDA, CDR2 SQIVND (reference sequence). CDR3 nucleotide sequence: TGTGCCAGTAGTATCAGCCTAGCGATCGGGGAGCTGTTTTTT. Protein: CASSISLAIGELFF.